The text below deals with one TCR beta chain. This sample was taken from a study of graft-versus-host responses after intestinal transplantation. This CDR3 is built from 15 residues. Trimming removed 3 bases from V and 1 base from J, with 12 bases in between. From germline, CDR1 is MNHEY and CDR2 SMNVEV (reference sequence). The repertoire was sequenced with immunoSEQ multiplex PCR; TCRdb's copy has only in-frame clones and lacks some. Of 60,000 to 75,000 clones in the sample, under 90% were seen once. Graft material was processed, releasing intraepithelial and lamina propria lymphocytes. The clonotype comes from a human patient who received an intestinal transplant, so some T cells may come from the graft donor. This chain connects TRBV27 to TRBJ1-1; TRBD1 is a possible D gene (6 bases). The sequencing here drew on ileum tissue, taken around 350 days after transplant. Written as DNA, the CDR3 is TGTGCCAGCAGTTTTCGCGGGGGCAGGAACACTGAAGCTTTCTTT. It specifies CASSFRGGRNTEAFF.